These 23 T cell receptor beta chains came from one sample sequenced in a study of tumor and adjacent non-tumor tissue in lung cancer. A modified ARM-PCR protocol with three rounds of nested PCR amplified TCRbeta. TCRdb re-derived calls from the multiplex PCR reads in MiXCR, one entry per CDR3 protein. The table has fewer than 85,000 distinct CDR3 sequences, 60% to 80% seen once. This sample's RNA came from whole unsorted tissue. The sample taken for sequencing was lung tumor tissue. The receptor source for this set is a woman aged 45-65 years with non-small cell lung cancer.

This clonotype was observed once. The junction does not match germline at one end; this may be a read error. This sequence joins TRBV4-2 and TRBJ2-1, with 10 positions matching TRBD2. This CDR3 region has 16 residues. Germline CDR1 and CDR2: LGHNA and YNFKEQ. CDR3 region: CASNQDRLAGWNEQFF. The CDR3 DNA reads TGTGCCAGCAACCAAGATAGACTAGCGGGCTGGAATGAGCAGTTCTTC.

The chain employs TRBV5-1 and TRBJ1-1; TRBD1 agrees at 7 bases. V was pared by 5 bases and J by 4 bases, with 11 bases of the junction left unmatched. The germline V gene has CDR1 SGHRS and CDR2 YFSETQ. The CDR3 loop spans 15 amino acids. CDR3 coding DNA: TGCGCCAGCAGGCGGGAAACAGGGGCCAGCACTGAAGCTTTCTTT. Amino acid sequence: CASRRETGASTEAFF.

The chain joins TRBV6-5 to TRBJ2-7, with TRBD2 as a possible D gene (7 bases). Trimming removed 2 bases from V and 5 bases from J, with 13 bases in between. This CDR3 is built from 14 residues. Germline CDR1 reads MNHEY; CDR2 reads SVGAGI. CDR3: CASSYTGGAHEQYF. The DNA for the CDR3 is TGTGCCAGCAGTTACACTGGGGGGGCACACGAGCAGTACTTC.

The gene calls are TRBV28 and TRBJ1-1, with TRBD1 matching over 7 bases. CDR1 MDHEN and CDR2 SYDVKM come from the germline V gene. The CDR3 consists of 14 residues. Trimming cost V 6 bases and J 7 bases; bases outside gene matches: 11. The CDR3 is CASSLGGQPREAFF. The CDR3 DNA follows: TGTGCCAGCAGCCTCGGGGGACAGCCCCGTGAAGCTTTCTTT.

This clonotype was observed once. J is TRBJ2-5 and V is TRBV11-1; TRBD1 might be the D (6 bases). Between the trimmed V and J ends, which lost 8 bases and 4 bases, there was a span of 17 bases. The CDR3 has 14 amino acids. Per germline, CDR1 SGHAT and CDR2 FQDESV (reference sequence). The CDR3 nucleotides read TGTGCCAGCCGTCCGGGACAAGGCGTAGAGACCCAGTACTTC. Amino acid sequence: CASRPGQGVETQYF.

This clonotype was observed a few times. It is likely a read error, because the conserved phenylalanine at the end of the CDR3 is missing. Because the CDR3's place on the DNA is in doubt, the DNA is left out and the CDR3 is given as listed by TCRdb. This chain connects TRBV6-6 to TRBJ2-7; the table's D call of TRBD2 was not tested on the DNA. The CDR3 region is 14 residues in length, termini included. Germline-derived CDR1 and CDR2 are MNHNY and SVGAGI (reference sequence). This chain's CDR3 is CASSPRRDRSGQYL.

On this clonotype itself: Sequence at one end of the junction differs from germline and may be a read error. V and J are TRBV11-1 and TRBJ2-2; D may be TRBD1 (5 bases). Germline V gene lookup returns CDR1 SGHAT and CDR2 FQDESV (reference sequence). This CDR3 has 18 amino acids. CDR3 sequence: CASSLGAWAQLDTGELFF. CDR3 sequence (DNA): TGTGCCAGCAGCCTCGGAGCGTGGGCTCAGTTGGACACAGGGGAGCTGTTTTTT. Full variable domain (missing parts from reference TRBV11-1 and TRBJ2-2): EAEVAQSPRYKITEKSQAVAFWCDPISGHATLYWYRQILGQGPELLVQFQDESVVDDSQLPKDRFSAERLKGVDSTLKIQPAELGDSAMYLCASSLGAWAQLDTGELFFGEGSRLTVL.

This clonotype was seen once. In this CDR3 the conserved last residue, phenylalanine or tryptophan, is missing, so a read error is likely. The CDR3 bases are TGTGCCAGCCTGGGGGCGAACCATGGCTACACCCTC. Protein: CASLGANHGYTL. This chain joins TRBV6-5 and TRBJ1-2; perhaps TRBD1 as D (6 bases). The V gene's germline CDR1 is MNHEY and CDR2 SVGAGI. V lost 8 bases and J lost 6, with 13 bases in between. CDR3 size: 12 residues.

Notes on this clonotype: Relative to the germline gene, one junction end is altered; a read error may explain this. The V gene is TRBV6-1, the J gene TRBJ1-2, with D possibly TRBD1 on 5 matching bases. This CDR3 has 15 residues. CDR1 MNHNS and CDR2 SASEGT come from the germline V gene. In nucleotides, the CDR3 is TGTGCCGGCAGTGAATATGGACATGAGAACTACGGCTACACCTTC. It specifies CAGSEYGHENYGYTF.

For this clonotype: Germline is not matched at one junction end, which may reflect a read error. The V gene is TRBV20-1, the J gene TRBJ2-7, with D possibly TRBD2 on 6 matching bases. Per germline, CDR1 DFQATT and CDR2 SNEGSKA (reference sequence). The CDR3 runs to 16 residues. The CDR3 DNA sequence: TGCAGTACTAGAGTTTTACCGCGTGGGAGGACTGACGAGCAGTACTTC. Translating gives CSTRVLPRGRTDEQYF.

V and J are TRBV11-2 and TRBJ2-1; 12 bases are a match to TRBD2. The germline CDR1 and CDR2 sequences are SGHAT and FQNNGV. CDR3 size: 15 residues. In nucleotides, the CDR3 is TGTGCTAGTGGCTTAGAAGCTAGCGGGAGGGCTGAGCAGTTCTTC. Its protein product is CASGLEASGRAEQFF.

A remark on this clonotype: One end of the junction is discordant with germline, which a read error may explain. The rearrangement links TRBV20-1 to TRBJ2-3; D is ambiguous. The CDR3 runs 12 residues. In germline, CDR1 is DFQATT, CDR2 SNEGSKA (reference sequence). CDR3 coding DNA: TGCAGTGCTAGAGAGTCCACAGATATGCAGTATTTT. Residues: CSARESTDMQYF.

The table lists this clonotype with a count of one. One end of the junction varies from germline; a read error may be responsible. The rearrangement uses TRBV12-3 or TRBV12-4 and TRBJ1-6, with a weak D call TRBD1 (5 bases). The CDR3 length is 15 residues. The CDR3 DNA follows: TGTACCAGCACCCAAGGGGAACTAGCAGATTCACCCCTCCACTTT. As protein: CTSTQGELADSPLHF.

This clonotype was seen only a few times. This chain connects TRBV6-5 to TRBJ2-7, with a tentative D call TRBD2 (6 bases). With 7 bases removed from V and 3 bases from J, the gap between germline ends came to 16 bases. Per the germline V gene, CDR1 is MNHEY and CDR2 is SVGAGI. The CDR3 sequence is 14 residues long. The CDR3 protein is CASKGLAGLYEQYF. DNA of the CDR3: TGTGCCAGCAAAGGACTGGCGGGACTCTACGAGCAGTACTTC.

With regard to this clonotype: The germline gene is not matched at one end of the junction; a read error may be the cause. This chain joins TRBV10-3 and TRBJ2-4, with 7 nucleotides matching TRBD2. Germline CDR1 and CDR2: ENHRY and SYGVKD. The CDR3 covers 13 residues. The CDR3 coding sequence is TGCGCCATCAGTGCAAAGCGGGGAGACATTCAGAACTTC. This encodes CAISAKRGDIQNF.

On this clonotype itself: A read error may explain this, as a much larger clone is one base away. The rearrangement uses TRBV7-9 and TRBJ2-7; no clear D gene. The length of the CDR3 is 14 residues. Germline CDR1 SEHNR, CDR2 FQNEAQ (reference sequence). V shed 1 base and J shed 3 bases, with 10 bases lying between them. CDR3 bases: TGTGCCAGCAGCTTAGTATCTAATGACTACGAGCAGTACTTC. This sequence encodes CASSLVSNDYEQYF.

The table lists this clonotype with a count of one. CDR3 amino acids: CARRTGATTPGELFF. DNA of the CDR3: TGTGCCAGGAGAACGGGGGCTACGACCCCCGGGGAGCTGTTTTTT. The chain recombines TRBV6-5 with TRBJ2-2, with D possibly being TRBD1 or TRBD2 (6 bases each). The CDR3 spans 15 residues. Trimming removed 9 bases at V and 6 bases at J, with 20 bases between. CDR1 and CDR2 (germline): MNHEY, SVGAGI.

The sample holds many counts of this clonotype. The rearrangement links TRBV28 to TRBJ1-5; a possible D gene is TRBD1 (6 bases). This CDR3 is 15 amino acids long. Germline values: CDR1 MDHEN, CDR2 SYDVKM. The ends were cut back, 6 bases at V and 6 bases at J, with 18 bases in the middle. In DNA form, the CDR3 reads TGTGCCAGCAGCCCGACGAGGGGGGGTGGTCAGCCCCAGCATTTT. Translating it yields CASSPTRGGGQPQHF.

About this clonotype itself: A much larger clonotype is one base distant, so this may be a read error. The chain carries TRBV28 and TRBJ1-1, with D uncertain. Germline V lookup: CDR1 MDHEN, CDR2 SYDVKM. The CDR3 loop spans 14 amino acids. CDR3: CASRESNERFEAIF. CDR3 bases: TGTGCCAGCCGGGAGTCGAATGAAAGGTTTGAAGCTATCTTT.

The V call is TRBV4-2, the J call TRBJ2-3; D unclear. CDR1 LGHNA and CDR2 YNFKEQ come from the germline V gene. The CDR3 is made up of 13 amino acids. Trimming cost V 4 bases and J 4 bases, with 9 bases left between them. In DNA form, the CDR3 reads TGTGCCAGCAGCCCAGATGATCCAGATACGCAGTATTTT. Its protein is CASSPDDPDTQYF.

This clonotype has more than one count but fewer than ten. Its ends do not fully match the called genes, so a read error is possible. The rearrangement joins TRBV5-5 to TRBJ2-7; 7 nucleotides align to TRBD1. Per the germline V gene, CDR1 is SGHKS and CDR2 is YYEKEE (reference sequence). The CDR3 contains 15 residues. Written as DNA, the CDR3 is TGTGCCAGCAGCTCAACCCCGGGACAGAGCTACGAGCAGTATTTC. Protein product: CASSSTPGQSYEQYF.

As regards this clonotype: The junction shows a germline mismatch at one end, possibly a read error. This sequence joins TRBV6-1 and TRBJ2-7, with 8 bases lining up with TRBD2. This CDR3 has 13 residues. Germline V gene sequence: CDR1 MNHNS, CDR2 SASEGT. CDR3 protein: CTSSVRGGYEQYF. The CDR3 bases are TGTACCAGCAGTGTCCGGGGGGGATACGAGCAATACTTC.

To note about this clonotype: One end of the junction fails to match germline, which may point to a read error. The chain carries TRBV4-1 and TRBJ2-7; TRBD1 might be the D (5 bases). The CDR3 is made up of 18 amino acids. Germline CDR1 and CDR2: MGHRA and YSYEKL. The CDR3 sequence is CVSTTPKGLRSSGDEQYF. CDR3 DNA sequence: TGCGTCAGCACCACTCCAAAGGGGTTACGGTCCTCTGGCGACGAACAGTACTTC.